Listed below are T cell receptor beta chains from one sample, sequenced in a study of cytomegalovirus exposure and HLA in healthy donors. The repertoire was sequenced with immunoSEQ multiplex PCR; TCRdb's copy has only in-frame clones and lacks some. The sample yields over 200,000 clones, around nine tenths seen once. Material for sequencing was PBMCs. These receptors came from a woman between 18 and 29 years old in good health and CMV-seropositive. Both conserved end residues are part of each CDR3. The D gene is left open where the match is weak. Clone size is not always given. Where it is, it says once, few, many or a class for expanded clones.

size: -
V: TRBV29-1
J: TRBJ1-2
D: -
CDR3: CSVFLPGTTYGYTF
DNA: TGCAGCGTATTCTTACCCGGGACAACTTATGGCTACACCTTC

size: -
V: TRBV28
J: TRBJ2-5
D: TRBD1
CDR3: CASTSGGLQETQYF
DNA: TGTGCCAGCACTTCAGGGGGATTACAAGAGACCCAGTACTTC

size: -
V: TRBV5-4
J: TRBJ2-1
D: TRBD1
CDR3: CASSLGQGAGNEQFF
DNA: TGTGCCAGCAGCCTCGGACAGGGGGCTGGGAATGAGCAGTTCTTC

size: few
V: TRBV6-1
J: TRBJ2-7
D: TRBD2
CDR3: CASSVKQYGLAGGYEQYF
DNA: TGTGCCAGCAGTGTTAAACAGTATGGACTAGCGGGGGGATACGAGCAGTACTTC

size: -
V: TRBV5-4
J: TRBJ2-7
D: -
CDR3: CASSLIGRGLGEQYF
DNA: TGTGCCAGCAGCTTGATCGGCAGGGGTTTGGGAGAGCAGTACTTC

size: -
V: TRBV6-5
J: TRBJ1-2
D: -
CDR3: CASRLSQGRDYGYTF
DNA: TGTGCCAGCAGACTCAGCCAGGGGAGAGACTATGGCTACACCTTC

size: -
V: TRBV2
J: TRBJ2-3
D: -
CDR3: CASSEVGWSRTDTQYF
DNA: TGTGCCAGCAGTGAAGTCGGCTGGAGTCGGACAGATACGCAGTATTTT

size: -
V: TRBV7-8
J: TRBJ1-1
D: TRBD1
CDR3: CASSLGTGYTEAFF
DNA: TGTGCCAGCAGCTTAGGGACAGGCTACACTGAAGCTTTCTTT

size: -
V: TRBV27
J: TRBJ2-7
D: -
CDR3: CASSLEFRNEQYF
DNA: TGTGCCAGCAGTTTAGAATTTAGAAACGAGCAGTACTTC

size: -
V: TRBV5-1
J: TRBJ2-1
D: TRBD1
CDR3: CASSWGDRDREQFF
DNA: TGCGCCAGCAGCTGGGGGGACAGGGACAGGGAGCAGTTCTTC

size: few
V: TRBV14
J: TRBJ2-2
D: -
CDR3: CASRLTRMGIGELFF
DNA: TGTGCCAGCAGGCTGACTAGAATGGGGATCGGGGAGCTGTTTTTT

size: -
V: TRBV19
J: TRBJ1-1
D: -
CDR3: CASSITAGTTEAFF
DNA: TGTGCCAGTAGTATTACGGCGGGGACCACTGAAGCTTTCTTT

size: -
V: TRBV28
J: TRBJ2-1
D: TRBD2
CDR3: CASMPPAGGPHNEQFF
DNA: TGTGCCAGCATGCCTCCGGCGGGAGGGCCCCACAATGAGCAGTTCTTC

size: -
V: TRBV28
J: TRBJ2-1
D: -
CDR3: CASTQWSSNEQFF
DNA: TGTGCCAGCACTCAGTGGAGTAGCAATGAGCAGTTCTTC

size: -
V: TRBV7-8
J: TRBJ2-1
D: TRBD2
CDR3: CASSLDKSGRADNEQFF
DNA: TGTGCCAGCAGCTTAGATAAAAGCGGGAGGGCGGACAATGAGCAGTTCTTC

size: -
V: TRBV6-6
J: TRBJ1-2
D: -
CDR3: CASSPGDLNYGYTF
DNA: TGTGCCAGCAGCCCGGGGGACCTCAACTATGGCTACACCTTC

size: -
V: TRBV18
J: TRBJ2-2
D: TRBD2
CDR3: CASSPPREGLTGELFF
DNA: TGTGCCAGCTCACCACCCCGGGAGGGCCTCACCGGGGAGCTGTTTTTT

size: few
V: TRBV4-2
J: TRBJ2-2
D: -
CDR3: CASSQDSGTGELFF
DNA: TGTGCCAGCAGCCAAGATTCGGGAACCGGGGAGCTGTTTTTT

size: -
V: TRBV30
J: TRBJ1-1
D: -
CDR3: CAWSVGPGMNTEAFF
DNA: TGTGCCTGGAGTGTAGGGCCAGGGATGAACACTGAAGCTTTCTTT

size: once
V: TRBV13
J: TRBJ2-1
D: -
CDR3: CASSLDGGEYNEQFF
DNA: TGTGCCAGCAGCTTAGACGGGGGAGAATACAATGAGCAGTTCTTC

size: few
V: TRBV7-7
J: TRBJ2-5
D: -
CDR3: CASSLGQSQETQYF
DNA: TGTGCCAGCAGCTTAGGACAGAGCCAAGAGACCCAGTACTTC

size: -
V: TRBV29-1
J: TRBJ1-1
D: -
CDR3: CSVVLNTEAFF
DNA: TGCAGCGTTGTCTTGAACACTGAAGCTTTCTTT

size: -
V: TRBV29-1
J: TRBJ1-1
D: -
CDR3: CSVEGSRAAANTEAFF
DNA: TGCAGCGTTGAAGGTTCCCGCGCGGCCGCTAACACTGAAGCTTTCTTT

size: -
V: TRBV28
J: TRBJ2-1
D: TRBD2
CDR3: CASSETSGSKQFF
DNA: TGTGCCAGCAGTGAGACTAGCGGGAGTAAGCAGTTCTTC

size: -
V: TRBV5-1
J: TRBJ2-3
D: TRBD2
CDR3: CASSTRTSGRVTDTQYF
DNA: TGCGCCAGCAGCACGAGGACTAGCGGGAGGGTCACAGATACGCAGTATTTT

size: once
V: TRBV6-5
J: TRBJ1-1
D: -
CDR3: CASTPGRGAAEAFF
DNA: TGTGCCAGCACCCCCGGCAGGGGAGCGGCTGAAGCTTTCTTT

size: -
V: TRBV30
J: TRBJ2-7
D: -
CDR3: CAWSSQRNPYEQYF
DNA: TGTGCCTGGAGTAGCCAGCGAAACCCCTACGAGCAGTACTTC

size: once
V: TRBV27
J: TRBJ2-1
D: TRBD2
CDR3: CASSWVPSTVGLGYNEQFF
DNA: TGTGCCAGCAGTTGGGTTCCATCCACGGTAGGACTAGGCTACAATGAGCAGTTCTTC

size: -
V: TRBV15
J: TRBJ2-3
D: -
CDR3: CATSRNSGADTQYF
DNA: TGTGCCACCAGCAGGAATTCGGGGGCAGATACGCAGTATTTT

size: once
V: TRBV5-1
J: TRBJ2-7
D: -
CDR3: CASSFLSDRSYEQYF
DNA: TGCGCCAGCAGCTTTCTCTCGGACAGATCCTACGAGCAGTACTTC

size: -
V: TRBV6-1
J: TRBJ2-7
D: -
CDR3: CAAAGYSYEQYF
DNA: TGTGCCGCCGCAGGGTACTCCTACGAGCAGTACTTC

size: -
V: TRBV5-4
J: TRBJ2-1
D: -
CDR3: CASSPWGDEQFF
DNA: TGTGCCAGCAGCCCCTGGGGGGATGAGCAGTTCTTC

size: -
V: TRBV9
J: TRBJ2-7
D: TRBD1
CDR3: CASSVDPGTATYEQYF
DNA: TGTGCCAGCAGCGTAGACCCCGGGACAGCGACCTACGAGCAGTACTTC

size: -
V: TRBV18
J: TRBJ2-1
D: TRBD2
CDR3: CASSQTSGSGDEQFF
DNA: TGTGCCAGCTCACAAACTAGCGGGAGCGGCGATGAGCAGTTCTTC

size: -
V: TRBV5-1
J: TRBJ1-3
D: -
CDR3: CASSRVGGRNTIYF
DNA: TGCGCCAGCAGCCGGGTTGGAGGGCGAAACACCATATATTTT

size: -
V: TRBV4-1
J: TRBJ2-7
D: -
CDR3: CASSLTEGDPYEQYF
DNA: TGCGCCAGCAGCCTAACTGAGGGAGATCCCTACGAGCAGTACTTC

size: -
V: TRBV28
J: TRBJ2-3
D: -
CDR3: CASMARGADTQYF
DNA: TGTGCCAGCATGGCCAGGGGCGCAGATACGCAGTATTTT

size: few
V: TRBV27
J: TRBJ1-5
D: TRBD1
CDR3: CASTSGGGRNQPQHF
DNA: TGTGCCAGCACCTCGGGAGGGGGCCGCAATCAGCCCCAGCATTTT

size: -
V: TRBV28
J: TRBJ2-1
D: TRBD2
CDR3: CASRLVQTSGSHDNEQFF
DNA: TGTGCCAGCAGGTTGGTCCAGACTAGCGGGAGTCACGACAATGAGCAGTTCTTC

size: -
V: TRBV9
J: TRBJ2-1
D: TRBD1
CDR3: CASSGGQGEQFF
DNA: TGTGCCAGCAGCGGGGGACAGGGTGAGCAGTTCTTC

size: -
V: TRBV19
J: TRBJ2-1
D: -
CDR3: CASSILGGVFGEQFF
DNA: TGTGCCAGTAGTATTTTGGGGGGTGTTTTTGGTGAGCAGTTCTTC

size: -
V: TRBV5-5
J: TRBJ1-5
D: -
CDR3: CASSLEGLGVGPQHF
DNA: TGTGCCAGCAGCTTGGAGGGACTAGGCGTCGGGCCCCAGCATTTT

size: -
V: TRBV15
J: TRBJ1-5
D: -
CDR3: CATSRDLSGNQPQHF
DNA: TGTGCCACCAGCAGAGATTTGTCGGGCAATCAGCCCCAGCATTTT

size: few
V: TRBV7-3
J: TRBJ2-1
D: TRBD2
CDR3: CASSLGLAGRNEQFF
DNA: TGTGCCAGCAGCTTGGGGCTAGCGGGGCGCAATGAGCAGTTCTTC

size: -
V: TRBV12-5
J: TRBJ1-1
D: -
CDR3: CASGPGLNTEAFF
DNA: TGTGCTAGTGGCCCAGGGCTAAACACTGAAGCTTTCTTT

size: -
V: TRBV28
J: TRBJ2-2
D: -
CDR3: CASSLTSITGELFF
DNA: TGTGCCAGCAGTTTAACCAGTATCACCGGGGAGCTGTTTTTT

size: -
V: TRBV28
J: TRBJ2-1
D: -
CDR3: CASSSGRGDRGGDEQFF
DNA: TGTGCCAGCAGTTCAGGGAGGGGGGACCGGGGTGGGGATGAGCAGTTCTTC

size: -
V: TRBV14
J: TRBJ2-7
D: -
CDR3: CASSQGRSFYEQYF
DNA: TGTGCCAGCAGCCAAGGGAGGTCCTTTTACGAGCAGTACTTC

size: -
V: TRBV29-1
J: TRBJ2-6
D: TRBD1
CDR3: CSAGDRGLGANVLTF
DNA: TGCAGCGCCGGGGACAGGGGGCTGGGGGCCAACGTCCTGACTTTC

size: -
V: TRBV29-1
J: TRBJ2-1
D: -
CDR3: CSVGMDSGEQFF
DNA: TGCAGCGTTGGGATGGACAGCGGTGAGCAGTTCTTC